This TCR beta chain derives from a study of identical twins. Broader study findings: With beta out-of-frame sequences, excess sharing by twins was weaker. For cord blood, abundant beta clonotypes had fewer insertions, unlike memory repertoires, which showed none.

One entry per CDR3 protein results from TCRdb running MiXCR on the 5' RACE reads. The repertoire holds under 900,000 distinct CDR3 sequences, 15% to 20% seen once, with around 13% in the top ten. This clonotype occurred a few times. Its target is not known. This same sample was also taken into another study, of T cells expressing NK-cell markers. That source notes: The authors applied an anti-gamma-delta TCR antibody in several experiments, and it restricted sorting to alpha-beta TCR T cells.

The sequencing input was PBMCs. The TCR comes from a woman aged 18-29 years in good health.

The CDR3 nucleotides are TGTGCCAGCAGTTACTCCGGACTAGCCGGTAGCACAGATACGCAGTATTTT. It yields the protein CASSYSGLAGSTDTQYF. The gene calls are TRBV6-5 and TRBJ2-3; 8 bases are a match to TRBD2. Losses at the gene ends were 0 bases for V and 0 bases for J; bases not matched to a gene: 5. The CDR3 loop spans 17 amino acids. Germline V gene sequence: CDR1 MNHEY, CDR2 SVGAGI.